This passage covers 7 T cell receptor beta chains from one sample sequenced in a study of blood T cell repertoires in COVID-19. Only in-frame clones appear in the TCRdb table, and some are missing; sequencing was by immunoSEQ multiplex PCR. The profile covers about 250,000 clones, with just over 85% appearing a single time and 15% to 17% taken by the ten largest. The sequenced sample consisted of PBMCs or T cells enriched from blood (not recorded which). The source is a man younger than 30 who had recovered from COVID-19.

The chain couples TRBV4-1 to TRBJ2-7, with TRBD2 matching 7 bases. CDR3 length: 17 amino acids. In germline, CDR1 is MGHRA, CDR2 YSYEKL. Unmatched junction bases numbered 9, after V lost 0 bases and J lost 1 base. The CDR3 DNA follows: TGCGCCAGCAGCCAAGATATGTTGGCTAGCGGTTCCTACGAGCAGTACTTC. Amino acids: CASSQDMLASGSYEQYF.

This clone appeared once. J is TRBJ2-7 and V is TRBV11-3; TRBD2 agrees at 15 bases. This CDR3 is built from 15 residues. The J segment lost 5 bases and the V segment lost 5 bases, leaving 4 bases of the junction unmatched. Germline V gives CDR1 SGHNT, CDR2 YENEEA. CDR3 loop: CASSTGTSGRNEQYF. The CDR3 nucleotides are TGTGCCAGCAGCACCGGGACTAGCGGGAGGAACGAGCAGTACTTC. Combining the CDR3 with reference TRBV11-3 and TRBJ2-7 gives the whole variable domain EAGVVQSPRYKIIEKKQPVAFWCNPISGHNTLYWYLQNLGQGPELLIRYENEEAVDDSQLPKDRFSAERLKGVDSTLKIQPAELGDSAVYLCASSTGTSGRNEQYFGPGTRLTVT.

V and J are TRBV12-3 or TRBV12-4 and TRBJ1-2; D might be TRBD1 (5 bases). The V gene lost 3 bases and the J gene lost 6 bases, with 11 bases spanning the gap. There are 13 residues in the CDR3. The CDR3 reads CASSLEGRDGYTF. Written as DNA, the CDR3 is TGTGCCAGCAGTTTGGAGGGGCGCGATGGCTACACCTTC.

The CDR3 DNA is TGCGCCAGCAGCTTCCGGGGTTGGAACACTGAAGCTTTCTTT. Protein product: CASSFRGWNTEAFF. The rearrangement joins TRBV5-1 to TRBJ1-1; D unresolved. There are 14 residues in the CDR3. V lost 2 bases and J lost 1, with 9 bases in between. Germline CDR1 SGHRS, CDR2 YFSETQ.

The rearrangement uses TRBV6-5 and TRBJ2-1; 10 nucleotides match TRBD2. This CDR3 has 15 residues. J gave up 4 bases and V 4 bases, and 4 bases lay outside the gene matches. Germline CDR1 is MNHEY and CDR2 is SVGAGI. The CDR3 loop is CASSSKRGGYNEQFF. CDR3 coding DNA: TGTGCCAGCAGTTCGAAGCGGGGGGGGTACAATGAGCAGTTCTTC.

This rearrangement joins TRBV20-1 to TRBJ1-1; 8 bases line up with TRBD1. V was pared by 3 bases and J by 5 bases, with 8 bases of the junction left unmatched. Germline loops: CDR1 DFQATT, CDR2 SNEGSKA (reference sequence). The length of the CDR3 is 14 residues. The CDR3 sequence: CSASGGRGRTEAFF. The CDR3, as DNA: TGCAGTGCTAGTGGGGGCAGGGGGCGGACTGAAGCTTTCTTT.

The chain couples TRBV15 to TRBJ2-1; 10 nucleotides agree with TRBD2. The V gene's germline CDR1 is LNHNV and CDR2 YYDKDF (reference sequence). The CDR3 runs to 16 residues. The junction had 6 bases not matched to a gene; V was cut back by 3 bases and J by 4 bases. CDR3 sequence reads: CATSRGPSGGYNEQFF. In DNA form, the CDR3 reads TGTGCCACCAGCAGGGGCCCTAGCGGGGGTTACAATGAGCAGTTCTTC. The full variable domain, rest sourced from reference TRBV15 and TRBJ2-1, is DAMVIQNPRYQVTQFGKPVTLSCSQTLNHNVMYWYQQKSSQAPKLLFHYYDKDFNNEADTPDNFQSRRPNTSFCFLDIRSPGLGDTAMYLCATSRGPSGGYNEQFFGPGTRLTVL.